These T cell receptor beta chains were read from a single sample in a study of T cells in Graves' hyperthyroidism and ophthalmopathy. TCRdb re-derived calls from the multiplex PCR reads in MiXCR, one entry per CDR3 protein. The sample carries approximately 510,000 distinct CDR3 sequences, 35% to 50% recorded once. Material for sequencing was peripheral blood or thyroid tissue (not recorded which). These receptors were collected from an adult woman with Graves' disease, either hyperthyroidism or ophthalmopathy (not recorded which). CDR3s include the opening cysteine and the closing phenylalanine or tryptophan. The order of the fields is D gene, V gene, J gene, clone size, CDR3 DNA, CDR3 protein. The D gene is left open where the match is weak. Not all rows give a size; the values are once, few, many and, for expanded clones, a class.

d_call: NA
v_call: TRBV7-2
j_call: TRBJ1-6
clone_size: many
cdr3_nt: TGTGCCAGCAGCTTAAGCTACGGCAGTAATTCACCCCTCCACTTT
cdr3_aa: CASSLSYGSNSPLHF

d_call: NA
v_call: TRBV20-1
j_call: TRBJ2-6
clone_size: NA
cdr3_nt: TGCAGTGCTAGAGATTGGGTTAGCGTCCTGACTTTC
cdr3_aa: CSARDWVSVLTF

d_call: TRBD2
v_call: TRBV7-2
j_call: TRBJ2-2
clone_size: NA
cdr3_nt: TGTGCCAGCCTGGCGGGGGTGAACACCGGGGAGCTGTTTTTT
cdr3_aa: CASLAGVNTGELFF

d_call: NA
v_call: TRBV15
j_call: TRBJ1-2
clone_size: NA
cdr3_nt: TGTGCCACCAGCAGCTTGGCAGGGTTTGGCTACACCTTC
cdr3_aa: CATSSLAGFGYTF

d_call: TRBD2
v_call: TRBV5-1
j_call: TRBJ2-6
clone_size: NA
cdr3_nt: TGCGCCAGCAGCTCGTGGACTAGCGGGAGATCTGGGGCCAACGTCCTGGCTTTC
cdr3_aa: CASSSWTSGRSGANVLAF

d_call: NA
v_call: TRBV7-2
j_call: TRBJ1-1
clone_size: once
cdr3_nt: TGTGCCAGCAGCAGCCCTCGGGAAGCTTTCTTT
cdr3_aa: CASSSPREAFF

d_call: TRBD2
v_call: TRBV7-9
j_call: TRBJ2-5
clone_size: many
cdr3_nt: TGTGCCAGCAGCCATATAGCGGGAGGCAGGGAGACCCAGTACTTC
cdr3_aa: CASSHIAGGRETQYF

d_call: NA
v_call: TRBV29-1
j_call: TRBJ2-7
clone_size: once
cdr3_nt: TGCAGCTCAAGACTCGAAGGGGTGCAGTACTTC
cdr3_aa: CSSRLEGVQYF

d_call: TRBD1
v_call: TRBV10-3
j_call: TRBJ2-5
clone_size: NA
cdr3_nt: TGTGCCATCAGACAGGGGCAACAAGAGACCCAGTACTTC
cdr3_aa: CAIRQGQQETQYF

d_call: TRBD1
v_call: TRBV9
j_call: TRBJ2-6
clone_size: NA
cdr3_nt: TGTGCCAGCAGCGCATTAGGCGGACAGGGATACTCAATCTCTGGGGCCAACGTCCTGACTTTC
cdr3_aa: CASSALGGQGYSISGANVLTF

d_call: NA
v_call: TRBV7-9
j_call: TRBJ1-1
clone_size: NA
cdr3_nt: TGTGCCAGCAGCTTAGTATCGGGACGGAGAAAAGTAGCTTTCTTT
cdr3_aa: CASSLVSGRRKVAFF

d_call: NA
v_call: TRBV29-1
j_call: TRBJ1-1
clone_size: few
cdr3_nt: TGCAGCGACAGGGCCAACACTGAAGCTTTCTTT
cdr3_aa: CSDRANTEAFF

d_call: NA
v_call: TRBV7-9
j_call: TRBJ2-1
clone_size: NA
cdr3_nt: TGTGCCAGCAGCGCCACCTTTTCAGGACTACCGAATGAGCAGTTCTTC
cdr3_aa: CASSATFSGLPNEQFF

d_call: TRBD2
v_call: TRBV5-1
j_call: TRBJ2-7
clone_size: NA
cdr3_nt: TGCGCCAGCAGCCGCCGACTAGCGGGAGGGCTTAGCTCCTACGAGCAGCACTTC
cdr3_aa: CASSRRLAGGLSSYEQHF

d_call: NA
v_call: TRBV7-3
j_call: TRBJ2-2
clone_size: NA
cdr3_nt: TGTGCCAGCAAGCGACTCGCGAACACCGGGGAGCTGTTTTTT
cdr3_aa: CASKRLANTGELFF

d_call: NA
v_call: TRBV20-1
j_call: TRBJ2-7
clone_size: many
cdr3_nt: TGCAGTGCTAGAGATCTCCGAGCGCTTCGGGCCGAGCAGTACTTC
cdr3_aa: CSARDLRALRAEQYF

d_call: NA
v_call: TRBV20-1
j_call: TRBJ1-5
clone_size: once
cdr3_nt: TGCAGTGCTAGAGGACGCAGAGAGCAGCCCCAGCATTTT
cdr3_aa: CSARGRREQPQHF

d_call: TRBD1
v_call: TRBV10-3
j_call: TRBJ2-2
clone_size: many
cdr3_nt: TGTGCCATCAGTGAGGGACAGGGAAATACCGGGGAGCTGTTTTTT
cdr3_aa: CAISEGQGNTGELFF

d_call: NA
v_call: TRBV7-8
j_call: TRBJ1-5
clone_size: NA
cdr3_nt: TGTGCCAGCAGCCCTGGGCTGGCGGCCCAGCCCCAGCATTTT
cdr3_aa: CASSPGLAAQPQHF

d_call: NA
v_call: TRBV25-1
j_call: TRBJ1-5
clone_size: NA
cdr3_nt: TGTGCCAGCAGCGTTGGTCAGAATAGCAATCAGCCCCAGCATTTT
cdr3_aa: CASSVGQNSNQPQHF

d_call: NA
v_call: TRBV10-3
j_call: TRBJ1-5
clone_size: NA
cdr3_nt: TGTGCCATCAGTGACGGGTCGAACGTGCCGATGGAGACCCAGCATTTT
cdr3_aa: CAISDGSNVPMETQHF

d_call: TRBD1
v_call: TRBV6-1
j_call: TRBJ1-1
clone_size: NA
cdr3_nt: TGTGCCAGCATCGGACAGGGGAACACTGAAGCTTTCTTT
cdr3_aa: CASIGQGNTEAFF

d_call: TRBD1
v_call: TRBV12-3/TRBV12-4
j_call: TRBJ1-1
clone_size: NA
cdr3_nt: TGTGCCAGCAGTCCCCGACAGGGTTTCACTGAAGCTTTCTTT
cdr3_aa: CASSPRQGFTEAFF

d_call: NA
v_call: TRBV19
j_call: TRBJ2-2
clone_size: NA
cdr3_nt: TGTGCCAGTAGTGTGCTCCCCGGGGAGCTGTTTTTT
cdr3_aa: CASSVLPGELFF

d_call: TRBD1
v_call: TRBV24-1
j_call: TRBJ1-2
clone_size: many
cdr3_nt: TGTGCCACCAGCGACGGGACAGGCTATGGCTACACCTTC
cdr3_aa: CATSDGTGYGYTF

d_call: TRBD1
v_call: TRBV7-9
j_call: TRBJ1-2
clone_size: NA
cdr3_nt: TGTGCCAGCAGCGCTCCCCCCGACAGGGGGCGAGGCTACACCTTC
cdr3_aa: CASSAPPDRGRGYTF

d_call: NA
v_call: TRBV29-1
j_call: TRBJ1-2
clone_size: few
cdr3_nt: TGCAGCGTTGAAGAGGGTACAGGCTACACCTTC
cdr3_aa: CSVEEGTGYTF

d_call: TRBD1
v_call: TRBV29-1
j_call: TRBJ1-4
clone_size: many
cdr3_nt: TGCAGCGCCAGACAGGGGCGGGTCGAAAAACTGTTTTTT
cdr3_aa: CSARQGRVEKLFF

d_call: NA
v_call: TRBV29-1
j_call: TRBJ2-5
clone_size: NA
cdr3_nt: TGCAGCTTAAGGGGCTGGGGCGGAGAGACCCAGTACTTC
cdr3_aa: CSLRGWGGETQYF

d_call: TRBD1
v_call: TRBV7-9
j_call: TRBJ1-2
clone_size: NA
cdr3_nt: TGTGCCAGCAGCTTCGGACTCGGACAGGTCGGCTACACCTTC
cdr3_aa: CASSFGLGQVGYTF

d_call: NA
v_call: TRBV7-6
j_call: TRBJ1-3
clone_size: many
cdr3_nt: TGTGCCAGCAGCTTAGCGCAGGGGCCCTCGTTCGGAAACACCATATATTTT
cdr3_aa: CASSLAQGPSFGNTIYF

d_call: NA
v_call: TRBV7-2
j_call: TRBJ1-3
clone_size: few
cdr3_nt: TGTGCCAGCAGCTTTTCAGGGACTCCGAGCTCTGGAAACACCATATATTTT
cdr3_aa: CASSFSGTPSSGNTIYF

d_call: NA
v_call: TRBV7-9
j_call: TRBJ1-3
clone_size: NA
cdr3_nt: TGTGCCAGCGGGGACGGGAAGGTAGACACCATATATTTT
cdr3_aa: CASGDGKVDTIYF

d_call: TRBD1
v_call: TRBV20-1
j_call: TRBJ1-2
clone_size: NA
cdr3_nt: TGCAGTGCTCGACAGGGAGGTTATGGCTACACCTTC
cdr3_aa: CSARQGGYGYTF

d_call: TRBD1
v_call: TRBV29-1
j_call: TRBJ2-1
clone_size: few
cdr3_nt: TGCAGCGGCCGACAGGGGGAAGTCGATGAGCAGTTCTTC
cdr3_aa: CSGRQGEVDEQFF

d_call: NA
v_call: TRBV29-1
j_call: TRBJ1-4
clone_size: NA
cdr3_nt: TGCAGCGTTGAAGATGAGGACCATCCTTGGCGGCTGTTTTTT
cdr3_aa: CSVEDEDHPWRLFF

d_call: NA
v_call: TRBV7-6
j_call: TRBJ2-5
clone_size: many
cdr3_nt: TGTGCCAGCAGCTTAGCGGGAGTGGATGAGACCCAGTACTTC
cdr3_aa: CASSLAGVDETQYF

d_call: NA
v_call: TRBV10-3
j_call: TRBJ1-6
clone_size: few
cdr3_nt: TGTGCCATCAGAGGGGCTACTTCACCCCTCCACTTT
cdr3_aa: CAIRGATSPLHF

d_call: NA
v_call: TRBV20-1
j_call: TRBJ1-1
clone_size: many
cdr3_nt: TGCAGTGCTAGAGAGGGAGACGCTGAAGCTTTCTTT
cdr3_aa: CSAREGDAEAFF

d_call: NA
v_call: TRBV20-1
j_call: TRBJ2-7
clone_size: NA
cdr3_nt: TGCAGTGCTGAAGACCGGAGGGCCCTCTACGAGCAGTACTTC
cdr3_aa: CSAEDRRALYEQYF

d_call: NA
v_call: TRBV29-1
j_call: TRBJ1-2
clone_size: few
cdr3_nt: TGCAGCGTTGATTCGGGCGGCTACACCTTC
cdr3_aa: CSVDSGGYTF

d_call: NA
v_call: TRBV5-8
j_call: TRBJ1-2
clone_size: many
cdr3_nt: TGTGCCAGCAGCTTGGCAGGGTTTGGCTACACCTTC
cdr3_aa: CASSLAGFGYTF

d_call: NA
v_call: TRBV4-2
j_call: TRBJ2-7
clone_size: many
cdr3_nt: TGTGCCAGCAGCCGTTCGCAGGGGACCTACGAGCAGTACTTC
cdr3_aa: CASSRSQGTYEQYF

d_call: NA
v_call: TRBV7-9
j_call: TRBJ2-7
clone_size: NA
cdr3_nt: TGTGCCACCGGGGCAGGCCGCTACGAGCAGTACTTC
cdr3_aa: CATGAGRYEQYF

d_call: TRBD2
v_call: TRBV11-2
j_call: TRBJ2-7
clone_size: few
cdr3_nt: TGTGCCAGCAGCGTCGGGGGGTCGGACTACGAGCAGTACTTC
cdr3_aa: CASSVGGSDYEQYF

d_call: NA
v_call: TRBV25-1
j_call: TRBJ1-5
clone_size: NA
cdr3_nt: TGTGCTAGAGGGAGGCCAGGGGATCAGCCCCAGCATTTT
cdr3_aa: CARGRPGDQPQHF

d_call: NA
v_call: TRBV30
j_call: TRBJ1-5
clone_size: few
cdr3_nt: TGTGCCTGGAGTGTCGCCTCATGGGATCAGCCCCAGCATTTT
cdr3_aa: CAWSVASWDQPQHF

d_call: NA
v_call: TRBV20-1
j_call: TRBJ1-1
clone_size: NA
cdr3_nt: TGCAGTTTTACGGGGACGAACACTGAAGCTTTCTTT
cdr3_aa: CSFTGTNTEAFF

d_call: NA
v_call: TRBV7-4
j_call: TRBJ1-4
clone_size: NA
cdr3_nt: TGTGCCAGCAGCTCACGTTGGCGGACTAATGAAAAACTGTTTTTT
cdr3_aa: CASSSRWRTNEKLFF

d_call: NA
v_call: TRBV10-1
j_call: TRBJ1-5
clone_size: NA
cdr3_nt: TGCGCCAGCAGTGAGTCTCCTGGGGATCAGCCCCAGCATTTT
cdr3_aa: CASSESPGDQPQHF

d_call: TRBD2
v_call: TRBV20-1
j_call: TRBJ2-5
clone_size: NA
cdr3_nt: TGCAGTGCTAGGGACAATTTAGCGGGAGGAGAGACCCAGTACTTC
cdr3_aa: CSARDNLAGGETQYF

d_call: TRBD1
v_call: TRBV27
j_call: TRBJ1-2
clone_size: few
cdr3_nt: TGTGCCAGCAGTCCACAGGGGGCCGGTGGCTACACCTTC
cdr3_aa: CASSPQGAGGYTF

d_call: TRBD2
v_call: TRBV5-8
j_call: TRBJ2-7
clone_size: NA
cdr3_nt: TGCGCCAGCAGCCCCGGGACTAGCGGGGTCTCCTACGAGCACTACTTC
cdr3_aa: CASSPGTSGVSYEHYF